The present entry profiles one TCR beta chain with its context. This sample is drawn from a study of blood T cell repertoires in COVID-19. At the level of the study: The analysed material was cDNA or gDNA that came from T cells, B-cell-depleted T cells, or PBMCs.

Study members were between about 18 and 95 years old and lived in 24 US regions. Assignment of participants to cohorts was predicated upon participant-reported clinical history. Germline trimming cut 0 bases from V and 4 bases from J; bases unmatched to any gene: 4. The CDR3 sequence is 14 residues long. Germline V gives CDR1 SGHNT, CDR2 YYREEE (reference sequence). Profiling relied on immunoSEQ multiplex PCR, and the TCRdb table lists in-frame clones only, not all of them. Of 150,000 to 200,000 clones detected, approximately 80% appear once; the ten largest clones hold more than 4%. This TCR derives from a woman aged 55-69 years with acute COVID-19. Sequencing was performed on PBMCs or T cells enriched from blood (not recorded which). The chain employs TRBV5-4 and TRBJ2-7; the match to TRBD1 covers 7 bases. The CDR3 DNA sequence: TGTGCCAGCAGCTTGGGACAGGGTGGTTACGAGCAGTACTTC. Translation: CASSLGQGGYEQYF.